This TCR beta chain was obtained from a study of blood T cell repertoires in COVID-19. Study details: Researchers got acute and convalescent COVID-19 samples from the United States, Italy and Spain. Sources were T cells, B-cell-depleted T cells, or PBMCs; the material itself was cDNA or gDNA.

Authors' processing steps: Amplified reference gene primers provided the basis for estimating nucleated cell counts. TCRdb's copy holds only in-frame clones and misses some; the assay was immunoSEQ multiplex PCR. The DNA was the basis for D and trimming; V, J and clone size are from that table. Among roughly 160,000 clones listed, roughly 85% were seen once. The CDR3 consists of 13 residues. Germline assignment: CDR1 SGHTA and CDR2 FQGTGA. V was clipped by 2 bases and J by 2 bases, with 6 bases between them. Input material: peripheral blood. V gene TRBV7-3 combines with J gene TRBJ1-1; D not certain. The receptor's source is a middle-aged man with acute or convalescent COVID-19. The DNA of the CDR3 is TGTGCCAGCAGCTTATCGAGAAACACTGAAGCTTTCTTT. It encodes CASSLSRNTEAFF.